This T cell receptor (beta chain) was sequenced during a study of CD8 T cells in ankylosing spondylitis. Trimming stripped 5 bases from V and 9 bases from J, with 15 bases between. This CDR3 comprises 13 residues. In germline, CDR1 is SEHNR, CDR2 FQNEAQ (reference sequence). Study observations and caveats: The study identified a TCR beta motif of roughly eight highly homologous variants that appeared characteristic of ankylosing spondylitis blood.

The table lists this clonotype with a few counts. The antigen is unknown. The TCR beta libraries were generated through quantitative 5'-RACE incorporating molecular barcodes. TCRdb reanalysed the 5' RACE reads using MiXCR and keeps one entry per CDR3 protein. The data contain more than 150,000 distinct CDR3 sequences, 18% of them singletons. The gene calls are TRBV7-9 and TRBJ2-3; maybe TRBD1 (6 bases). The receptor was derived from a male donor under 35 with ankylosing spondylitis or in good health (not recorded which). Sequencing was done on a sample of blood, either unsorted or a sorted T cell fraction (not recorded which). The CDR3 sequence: CASSGTSRGTQYF. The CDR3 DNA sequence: TGTGCCAGCAGCGGTACTAGTAGGGGGACGCAGTATTTT.